These T cell receptor beta chains were read from a single sample in a study of shared clonotypes between healthy human individuals. Assay: immunoSEQ multiplex PCR; the TCRdb copy retains only in-frame clones and omits some. The sample yields about 2.2 million clones, over 85% seen once. The sequencing sample was made of naive CD8+ T cells from PBMCs. Receptor source: a man between 18 and 29 years old in good health. Some clones in this sample may be carry-over from other donors' samples. Both conserved end residues are part of each CDR3. The order of the fields is J gene, D gene, clone size, V gene, CDR3 DNA, CDR3 protein. The D gene is left open where the match is weak. The listing skips clone size in some rows; elsewhere it reads once, few, many or a size class.

TRBJ1-2	-	-	TRBV7-9	TGTGCCAGCAGCTTAGGTAGAGGGGGAAAAAACTATGGCTACACCTTC	CASSLGRGGKNYGYTF
TRBJ1-5	-	-	TRBV6-1	TGTGCCAGCAGGTTAAGGGATTGGAATCAGCCCCAGCATTTT	CASRLRDWNQPQHF
TRBJ2-7	TRBD1	-	TRBV5-1	TGCGCCAGCAGCTTAGGACAGGTCGGCTACGAGCAGTACTTC	CASSLGQVGYEQYF
TRBJ2-7	-	-	TRBV5-1	TGCGCCAGCAGCTTGGGTGGGGGTCCCTACGAGCAGTACTTC	CASSLGGGPYEQYF
TRBJ1-1	-	-	TRBV7-9	TGTGCCAGCAGCTTAGAGGTGGGGTTAGAAGCTTTCTTT	CASSLEVGLEAFF
TRBJ2-7	-	-	TRBV5-1	TGCGCCAGCAGCCACCCCTCCTACGAGCAGTACTTC	CASSHPSYEQYF
TRBJ2-1	TRBD1	once	TRBV7-9	TGTGCCAGCAGCCCGGACAGGGGGAGTTACAATGAGCAGTTCTTC	CASSPDRGSYNEQFF
TRBJ1-2	TRBD1	-	TRBV9	TGTGCCAGCAGCGTAGCCGGGACAGGGGCTGGAGGCGGCTACACCTTC	CASSVAGTGAGGGYTF
TRBJ1-2	TRBD1	-	TRBV5-4	TGTGCCAGCAGCTTCGACAGGGGACCTGGCTACACCTTC	CASSFDRGPGYTF
TRBJ2-7	TRBD1	-	TRBV6-6	TGTGCCAGCAGTTCCTTGACAGGGCCCACCTACGAGCAGTACTTC	CASSSLTGPTYEQYF
TRBJ2-3	-	-	TRBV7-9	TGTGCCACCGAGACTACTCCCCCAGATACGCAGTATTTT	CATETTPPDTQYF
TRBJ2-6	-	-	TRBV4-3	TGCGCCAGCAGCCAAGAAAAGGACTTTCCAAGCTCTGGGGCCAACGTCCTGACTTTC	CASSQEKDFPSSGANVLTF
TRBJ2-5	TRBD1	-	TRBV19	TGTGCCAGTAGTTTCACAGGGGGCTATATCGAGACCCAGTACTTC	CASSFTGGYIETQYF
TRBJ2-7	-	-	TRBV27	TGTGCCAGCAGTTTCAGTGCGACCTACGAGCAGTACTTC	CASSFSATYEQYF
TRBJ1-5	-	-	TRBV7-6	TGTGCCAGCAGCCCCCAAACAGGTCGAGGGGATCAGCCCCAGCATTTT	CASSPQTGRGDQPQHF
TRBJ1-2	-	-	TRBV27	TGTGCCAGCAGTTTAAGTGGGGGGATACCAGCTAACTATGGCTACACCTTC	CASSLSGGIPANYGYTF
TRBJ1-2	-	once	TRBV9	TGTGCCAGCAACTCGTTTGTTGGCTACACCTTC	CASNSFVGYTF
TRBJ2-1	TRBD2	-	TRBV5-6	TGTGCCAGCAGCTTGGAACTAGCGGGTGTTTACAATGAGCAGTTCTTC	CASSLELAGVYNEQFF
TRBJ1-1	-	-	TRBV19	TGTGCCAGTAGTATCGGAACGGTCACTGAAGCTTTCTTT	CASSIGTVTEAFF
TRBJ2-7	TRBD1	-	TRBV11-2	TGTGCCAGCAGCTTAGATCCGGGACAGGGTATTTACGAGCAGTACTTC	CASSLDPGQGIYEQYF
TRBJ1-2	-	-	TRBV9	TGTGCCAGCAGCGTAGAAGGTAGAAGCTATGGCTACACCTTC	CASSVEGRSYGYTF
TRBJ2-3	-	-	TRBV7-2	TGTGCCAGCAGCTTAGTATCAACAGATACGCAGTATTTT	CASSLVSTDTQYF